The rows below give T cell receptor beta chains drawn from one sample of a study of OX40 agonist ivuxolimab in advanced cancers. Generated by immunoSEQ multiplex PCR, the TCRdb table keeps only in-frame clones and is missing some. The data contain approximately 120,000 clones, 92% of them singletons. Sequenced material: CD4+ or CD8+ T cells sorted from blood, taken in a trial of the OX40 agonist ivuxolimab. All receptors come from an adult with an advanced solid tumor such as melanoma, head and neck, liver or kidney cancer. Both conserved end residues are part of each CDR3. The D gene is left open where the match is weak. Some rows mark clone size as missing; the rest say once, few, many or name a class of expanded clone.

CDR3aa: CASSLEGQVNTEAFF; CDR3nt: TGCGCCAGCAGCTTGGAGGGACAGGTGAACACTGAAGCTTTCTTT; j_gene: TRBJ1-1; v_gene: TRBV5-1; abundance: -; d_gene: TRBD1
CDR3aa: CASSSGQDGQLEKLFF; CDR3nt: TGTGCCAGCTCATCCGGACAGGATGGGCAATTGGAAAAACTGTTTTTT; j_gene: TRBJ1-4; v_gene: TRBV18; abundance: -; d_gene: TRBD1
CDR3aa: CASSESGNQPQHF; CDR3nt: TGTGCCAGCAGTGAATCGGGCAATCAGCCCCAGCATTTT; j_gene: TRBJ1-5; v_gene: TRBV6-1; abundance: -; d_gene: -
CDR3aa: CASSPSADRAYNEQFF; CDR3nt: TGTGCCAGCAGTCCCTCGGCGGACAGGGCATACAATGAGCAGTTCTTC; j_gene: TRBJ2-1; v_gene: TRBV28; abundance: -; d_gene: TRBD1
CDR3aa: CASSPSGRANTGELFF; CDR3nt: TGTGCCAGCTCACCGAGCGGGAGGGCCAACACCGGGGAGCTGTTTTTT; j_gene: TRBJ2-2; v_gene: TRBV18; abundance: once; d_gene: TRBD2
CDR3aa: CASSLKQGSIYGYTF; CDR3nt: TGTGCCAGCAGCTTAAAGCAAGGCAGTATCTATGGCTACACCTTC; j_gene: TRBJ1-2; v_gene: TRBV28; abundance: -; d_gene: -
CDR3aa: CASSFRDSGGGELFF; CDR3nt: TGTGCCAGCAGCTTCCGCGACTCGGGAGGCGGGGAGCTGTTTTTT; j_gene: TRBJ2-2; v_gene: TRBV7-9; abundance: -; d_gene: TRBD2
CDR3aa: CATRRQGAGQPQHF; CDR3nt: TGTGCCACCAGAAGACAGGGGGCGGGTCAGCCCCAGCATTTT; j_gene: TRBJ1-5; v_gene: TRBV15; abundance: -; d_gene: TRBD1
CDR3aa: CASSLEGQFNEKLFF; CDR3nt: TGCGCCAGCAGCTTGGAGGGACAGTTCAATGAAAAACTGTTTTTT; j_gene: TRBJ1-4; v_gene: TRBV5-1; abundance: -; d_gene: TRBD1
CDR3aa: CASGQDLNQPQHF; CDR3nt: TGTGCTAGTGGTCAGGATCTAAATCAGCCCCAGCATTTT; j_gene: TRBJ1-5; v_gene: TRBV12-5; abundance: -; d_gene: -
CDR3aa: CASSENSGPHRYTIYF; CDR3nt: TGTGCCAGCAGTGAAAACTCTGGACCCCATAGGTACACCATATATTTT; j_gene: TRBJ1-3; v_gene: TRBV2; abundance: -; d_gene: -
CDR3aa: CASSLFPRLAGSYEQYF; CDR3nt: TGTGCCAGCAGTTTATTCCCGCGGCTAGCGGGATCCTACGAGCAGTACTTC; j_gene: TRBJ2-7; v_gene: TRBV28; abundance: once; d_gene: TRBD2
CDR3aa: CASSSETGANVLTF; CDR3nt: TGTGCCAGCAGCTCAGAAACCGGGGCCAACGTCCTGACTTTC; j_gene: TRBJ2-6; v_gene: TRBV7-3; abundance: -; d_gene: -
CDR3aa: CASSPRGEVEAFF; CDR3nt: TGTGCCAGCTCACCTCGGGGGGAGGTTGAAGCTTTCTTT; j_gene: TRBJ1-1; v_gene: TRBV18; abundance: -; d_gene: -
CDR3aa: CASSLSGTGDQPQHF; CDR3nt: TGTGCCAGCAGCTTAAGTGGGACAGGAGATCAGCCCCAGCATTTT; j_gene: TRBJ1-5; v_gene: TRBV7-2; abundance: once; d_gene: TRBD1
CDR3aa: CASSLNRVFNPDEQFF; CDR3nt: TGTGCCAGCAGCCTCAACAGGGTCTTTAACCCTGATGAGCAGTTCTTC; j_gene: TRBJ2-1; v_gene: TRBV7-8; abundance: once; d_gene: -
CDR3aa: CASSSADFSYEQYF; CDR3nt: TGTGCCAGTAGCTCAGCGGACTTCTCCTACGAGCAGTACTTC; j_gene: TRBJ2-7; v_gene: TRBV19; abundance: -; d_gene: -
CDR3aa: CASSSKVPDGDYGYTF; CDR3nt: TGTGCCAGCAGTTCGAAGGTACCGGACGGAGACTATGGCTACACCTTC; j_gene: TRBJ1-2; v_gene: TRBV27; abundance: once; d_gene: -
CDR3aa: CASSPSKGNLGNTIYF; CDR3nt: TGCGCCAGCAGCCCCTCAAAAGGGAATCTTGGAAACACCATATATTTT; j_gene: TRBJ1-3; v_gene: TRBV5-1; abundance: -; d_gene: -
CDR3aa: CASLTGTGSHEQYF; CDR3nt: TGTGCCAGTTTGACTGGGACAGGGTCCCACGAGCAGTACTTC; j_gene: TRBJ2-7; v_gene: TRBV18; abundance: -; d_gene: TRBD1
CDR3aa: CASKDKGLGSPLHF; CDR3nt: TGTGCCAGCAAGGATAAGGGGCTGGGTTCACCCCTCCACTTT; j_gene: TRBJ1-6; v_gene: TRBV28; abundance: -; d_gene: -
CDR3aa: CASSQGNTGELFF; CDR3nt: TGCGCCAGCAGCCAAGGGAACACCGGGGAGCTGTTTTTT; j_gene: TRBJ2-2; v_gene: TRBV4-3; abundance: -; d_gene: -
CDR3aa: CSALTGETQYF; CDR3nt: TGCAGTGCTCTGACAGGGGAGACCCAGTACTTC; j_gene: TRBJ2-5; v_gene: TRBV20-1; abundance: -; d_gene: TRBD1
CDR3aa: CASRARGVDTQYF; CDR3nt: TGTGCCAGCAGGGCCAGGGGGGTAGATACGCAGTATTTT; j_gene: TRBJ2-3; v_gene: TRBV19; abundance: -; d_gene: -
CDR3aa: CASSGGQGQLGPQHF; CDR3nt: TGTGCCAGCAGTGGCGGACAGGGCCAGCTGGGGCCCCAGCATTTT; j_gene: TRBJ1-5; v_gene: TRBV25-1; abundance: -; d_gene: TRBD1
CDR3aa: CASSPPLGMNTEAFF; CDR3nt: TGTGCCAGCTCACCACCGTTGGGGATGAACACTGAAGCTTTCTTT; j_gene: TRBJ1-1; v_gene: TRBV18; abundance: -; d_gene: -
CDR3aa: CASSYGQVDYEQYF; CDR3nt: TGTGCCAGCAGTTACGGACAGGTAGACTACGAGCAGTACTTC; j_gene: TRBJ2-7; v_gene: TRBV6-5; abundance: -; d_gene: TRBD1
CDR3aa: CATSRETGLAGLTDTQYF; CDR3nt: TGTGCCACCAGCAGAGAGACCGGGCTAGCGGGACTCACAGATACGCAGTATTTT; j_gene: TRBJ2-3; v_gene: TRBV15; abundance: once; d_gene: TRBD2
CDR3aa: CASGGQASSGANVLTF; CDR3nt: TGCGCCAGCGGAGGCCAGGCAAGCTCTGGGGCCAACGTCCTGACTTTC; j_gene: TRBJ2-6; v_gene: TRBV5-1; abundance: -; d_gene: -
CDR3aa: CASSVAGISNQPQHF; CDR3nt: TGTGCCAGCAGCGTAGCAGGGATTAGCAATCAGCCCCAGCATTTT; j_gene: TRBJ1-5; v_gene: TRBV9; abundance: -; d_gene: -
CDR3aa: CASSTASSGNTIYF; CDR3nt: TGCGCCAGCAGTACAGCAAGCTCTGGAAACACCATATATTTT; j_gene: TRBJ1-3; v_gene: TRBV4-3; abundance: -; d_gene: -
CDR3aa: CASSKGPERESSLESGANVLTF; CDR3nt: TGTGCCAGCAGCAAAGGCCCGGAGCGGGAGTCTTCTTTGGAGTCTGGGGCCAACGTCCTGACTTTC; j_gene: TRBJ2-6; v_gene: TRBV21-1; abundance: -; d_gene: -
CDR3aa: CSASGQETQYF; CDR3nt: TGCAGTGCGAGCGGCCAAGAGACCCAGTACTTC; j_gene: TRBJ2-5; v_gene: TRBV20-1; abundance: -; d_gene: -
CDR3aa: CASSSFEGEGPFF; CDR3nt: TGTGCCAGCAGCTCCTTTGAGGGGGAGGGTCCGTTCTTC; j_gene: TRBJ2-1; v_gene: TRBV11-2; abundance: -; d_gene: -
CDR3aa: CASRLAGWNYGYTF; CDR3nt: TGTGCCAGCAGGTTAGCAGGATGGAACTATGGCTACACCTTC; j_gene: TRBJ1-2; v_gene: TRBV6-5; abundance: once; d_gene: -
CDR3aa: CATATGAYEQYF; CDR3nt: TGTGCCACTGCGACAGGGGCCTACGAGCAGTACTTC; j_gene: TRBJ2-7; v_gene: TRBV6-5; abundance: -; d_gene: TRBD1
CDR3aa: CASSLGGRAGADTQYF; CDR3nt: TGTGCCAGTAGTCTTGGAGGGAGGGCCGGGGCGGATACGCAGTATTTT; j_gene: TRBJ2-3; v_gene: TRBV19; abundance: -; d_gene: TRBD2
CDR3aa: CASSPTPGQFYNEQFF; CDR3nt: TGTGCCAGCAGCCCAACACCGGGACAGTTTTACAATGAGCAGTTCTTC; j_gene: TRBJ2-1; v_gene: TRBV4-2; abundance: -; d_gene: TRBD1
CDR3aa: CASSLISGTDTQYF; CDR3nt: TGTGCCAGCAGCTTAATCAGCGGCACAGATACGCAGTATTTT; j_gene: TRBJ2-3; v_gene: TRBV7-2; abundance: -; d_gene: -
CDR3aa: CASTSGGGATEAFF; CDR3nt: TGTGCCAGTACCTCTGGGGGGGGAGCCACTGAAGCTTTCTTT; j_gene: TRBJ1-1; v_gene: TRBV19; abundance: once; d_gene: -
CDR3aa: CASSVTAGVFTGELFF; CDR3nt: TGTGCCAGCAGCGTCACCGCGGGAGTTTTCACCGGGGAGCTGTTTTTT; j_gene: TRBJ2-2; v_gene: TRBV7-3; abundance: -; d_gene: TRBD2
CDR3aa: CASSPRSIGQGNTGELFF; CDR3nt: TGTGCCAGCTCACCACGCTCAATCGGACAGGGGAACACCGGGGAGCTGTTTTTT; j_gene: TRBJ2-2; v_gene: TRBV18; abundance: -; d_gene: TRBD1
CDR3aa: CASSQSGTAPSNEQFF; CDR3nt: TGTGCCAGCAGTCAATCCGGAACAGCTCCCTCCAATGAGCAGTTCTTC; j_gene: TRBJ2-1; v_gene: TRBV28; abundance: -; d_gene: -
CDR3aa: CASSPHPGGNQPQHF; CDR3nt: TGCGCCAGCAGCCCACACCCGGGCGGCAATCAGCCCCAGCATTTT; j_gene: TRBJ1-5; v_gene: TRBV5-1; abundance: -; d_gene: -
CDR3aa: CAISALNEKLFF; CDR3nt: TGTGCCATCAGTGCGCTGAATGAAAAACTGTTTTTT; j_gene: TRBJ1-4; v_gene: TRBV10-3; abundance: once; d_gene: -
CDR3aa: CASTFSGGGSRIRSEQFF; CDR3nt: TGTGCCAGCACGTTTTCCGGGGGAGGGAGTCGTATTAGGAGTGAGCAGTTCTTC; j_gene: TRBJ2-1; v_gene: TRBV7-2; abundance: -; d_gene: TRBD2
CDR3aa: CASSFSETQYF; CDR3nt: TGTGCCAGCAGTTTCTCGGAGACCCAGTACTTC; j_gene: TRBJ2-5; v_gene: TRBV28; abundance: -; d_gene: -